This T cell receptor (beta chain) came from a study of T cells in Graves' hyperthyroidism and ophthalmopathy (dated by TCRdb to between 2018 and 2020). Describing the broader study: To identify TCR V-J signatures that set the groups apart, the researchers used a discovery cohort of 90 to 100 patients, made up of about 44 with Graves' ophthalmopathy and about 55 with stable Graves' hyperthyroidism. Whether ophthalmopathy could be predicted prospectively was tested in an independent validation cohort made up of about 18 hyperthyroidism patients plus 17 patients who later progressed to ophthalmopathy. The approximately 90 discovery patients were randomly split 7:3 into training and test sets. The study also compared thyroid tissue and blood T-cell repertoires from a handful of Graves' hyperthyroidism patients. Following sampling, methimazole starting at 30 mg daily was given to hyperthyroidism patients, and high-dose intravenous methylprednisolone was given to ophthalmopathy patients. The paper describes TCR Vbeta CDR3 sequencing of 120 to 150 peripheral blood samples, made up of roughly 40 ophthalmopathy patients, more than 70 hyperthyroidism patients and 17 progressor patients.

This clonotype has a handful of counts. The specificity of this receptor is unknown. Base-call qualities are not available, and no considerably larger clone is one nucleotide away. Patients with uncontrolled infections, other autoimmune diseases, pregnancy or lactation were excluded. Diagnoses were based on clinical symptoms, serum thyroxine and TRAb, thyroid ultrasound and orbital computed tomography. Trizol reagent was used to extract total RNA, and RNA quality was then checked on an Agilent 2100 Bioanalyzer. The TCR beta CDR3 regions were amplified from RNA transcripts. The TCR CDR3 was subjected to a first round of RT-PCR using the HTBI primer set and the Qiagen OneStep RT-PCR kit. Libraries were constructed in a second round of multiplex PCR, after which size selection and purification were carried out. Libraries were sequenced paired-end with 100 bp reads on an Illumina HiSeq2000. The original methods were these. SOAPnuke was used to process the raw data, with reads discarded if the reads contained adapters or uncalled bases, had a mean Phred below 15, or lacked an exact constant-primer or identifier match. COPE v1.2.5 was used to merge the high-quality paired reads, and each unique nucleotide sequence was defined as a clonotype. Clonotypes were aligned to IMGT TRBV, TRBD and TRBJ reference segments using MiTCR v1.1. Analysis was restricted to V-J combinations with a frequency above 0.0001, which covered roughly 99% of repertoires. A TCS score was defined as the ratio of F50 (clonal expansion) to E x V (chaos), with BLOSUM62-based TCRdist applied between CDR3 peptides within each V-J. Welch's t-statistics and random forest reduced roughly 540 V-J features to 13, which were used in a naive Bayes classifier (R e1071). The Morisita-Horn index was used to measure how similar the thyroid and blood repertoires were. TCRdb passed the public sequencing reads through fastp at Q25 and MiXCR, retaining productive beta sequences. Rows merge per CDR3 protein into single entries with the most common DNA and genes. The V and J calls shown here were made by TCRdb, not taken from the authors' results. A total of about 500,000 distinct CDR3 sequences appear in this sample, around 43% of them only once. Together, the top ten hold around two fifths of the sample.

On the study overall, not on this receptor specifically: No statistical method was used to fix the sample size in advance, and group allocation was not hidden from the investigators. Most expanded thyroid clonotypes (frequency above 0.001) were also detected in blood, suggesting blood repertoires may reflect thyroid immune responses. In validation, the model predicted progression to ophthalmopathy with approximately 69% sensitivity and less than 75% specificity, a median of about 6 months before onset. Ophthalmopathy was separated from stable hyperthyroidism by a 13 V-J signature model, with approximately 86% sensitivity and roughly 84% specificity obtained in cross-validation and 80%/75% obtained in testing.

Trimmed from V: 3 bases; trimmed from J: 1 base; junction bases lacking a gene match: 11. The CDR3, from cysteine to phenylalanine, totals 16 residues. The CDR3 DNA has 48 bases and is translated from base 1. From a lookup of the germline V gene (reference sequence), CDR1 and CDR2 are DFQATT and SNEGSKA. Recombination joined TRBV20-1 with TRBJ2-7; TRBD2 matches 8 bases in the middle. Sequenced input: peripheral blood or thyroid tissue (not recorded which). This sequence was found in an adult woman with Graves' disease, either hyperthyroidism or ophthalmopathy (not recorded which). At the DNA level, the sequence is TGCAGTGCTAGGGGGCCCGGATTAGCGGGGTCCTACGAGCAGTACTTC. Its amino acids are CSARGPGLAGSYEQYF.